This T cell receptor (beta chain) was captured in a study of a mutant IDH1 vaccine in newly diagnosed glioma. Whole-study context: The initiation of vaccination occurred 4-6 weeks after radiotherapy alone, or with temozolomide cycles. Patients had received radiotherapy, temozolomide, or both previously, most receiving both.

There are 15 residues in the CDR3. J gave up 2 bases and V 0 bases, and 4 bases lay outside the gene matches. Per the germline V gene, CDR1 is SGDLS and CDR2 is YYNGEE. As concerns this clone: Its antigen is currently unknown.

Documented time point: week 35, safety follow-up. Topical imiquimod accompanied each vaccine dose, which consisted of 300 ug of mutant IDH1 20-mer peptide. The data were produced by immunoSEQ multiplex PCR, yet TCRdb's version contains in-frame clones alone and is incomplete. This table holds 30,000 or so clones, around 80% found once. Study-level findings and limits: Evidence of vaccine-induced immune responses was documented in about 93% of patients.

The TCR originated in a man aged 35 to 55 with glioma. Some clones in this sample may be carry-over from other donors' samples. This specimen consisted of PBMCs, obtained from a glioma patient whose treatment included an IDH1 peptide vaccine. This chain uses TRBV9 with TRBJ1-2, with TRBD1 matching 7 bases. The CDR3 DNA is TGTGCCAGCAGCGTAGCCGGACAGGAAAACTATGGCTACACCTTC. Translated, it gives CASSVAGQENYGYTF.